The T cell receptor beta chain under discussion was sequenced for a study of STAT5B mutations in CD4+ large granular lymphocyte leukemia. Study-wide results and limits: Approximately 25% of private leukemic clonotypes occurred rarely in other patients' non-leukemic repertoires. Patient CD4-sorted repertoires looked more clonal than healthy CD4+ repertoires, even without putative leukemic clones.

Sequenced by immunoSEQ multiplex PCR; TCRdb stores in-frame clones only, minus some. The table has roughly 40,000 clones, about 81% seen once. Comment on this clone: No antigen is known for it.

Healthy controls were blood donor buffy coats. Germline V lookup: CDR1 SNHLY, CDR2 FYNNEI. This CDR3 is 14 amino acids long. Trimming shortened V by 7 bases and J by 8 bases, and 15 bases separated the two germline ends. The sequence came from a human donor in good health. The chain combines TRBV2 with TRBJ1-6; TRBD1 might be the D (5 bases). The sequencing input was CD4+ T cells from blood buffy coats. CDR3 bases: TGTGCCAGCAAGTGGGGGAGGCAGGATTCACCCCTCCACTTT. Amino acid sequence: CASKWGRQDSPLHF.